These T cell receptor beta chains were read from a single sample in a study of T cells after yellow fever vaccination. TCRdb called the 5' RACE reads again in MiXCR, with one record for every CDR3 protein. The sample lists about 320,000 distinct CDR3 sequences; around 4.4% were seen once. The sequences come from PBMCs, collected 15 days after the yellow fever booster vaccination. The receptor set was obtained from a man younger than 30 who received the YFV17D yellow fever vaccine. CDR3s include the opening cysteine and the closing phenylalanine or tryptophan. A D gene is named only where the DNA matches it firmly. Some rows have no size entry. The others give once, few or many, or a class for an expanded clone.

.	many	TRBV12-3/TRBV12-4	TRBJ1-2	CASSLYGRKFYGYTF	TGTGCCAGCAGTTTGTATGGCAGAAAATTCTATGGCTACACCTTC
.	few	TRBV20-1	TRBJ1-1	CSAGGNTEAFF	TGCAGTGCTGGGGGGAACACTGAAGCTTTCTTT
.	few	TRBV10-3	TRBJ1-5	CAIRAQSNQPQHF	TGTGCCATCAGAGCCCAGAGCAATCAGCCCCAGCATTTT
.	.	TRBV20-1	TRBJ2-3	CSARVRFTDTQYF	TGCAGTGCCCGGGTCCGCTTCACAGATACGCAGTATTTT
.	many	TRBV5-6	TRBJ2-5	CASSPPGVRETQYF	TGTGCCAGCAGCCCCCCAGGTGTCCGGGAGACCCAGTACTTC
.	.	TRBV19	TRBJ2-1	CASRTGLLTNNEQFF	TGTGCCAGTAGGACCGGACTTCTGACTAACAATGAGCAGTTCTTC
TRBD2	few	TRBV12-3/TRBV12-4	TRBJ2-5	CASSRGLAEQETQYF	TGTGCCAGCAGTCGGGGACTAGCGGAACAAGAGACCCAGTACTTC
.	few	TRBV29-1	TRBJ1-1	CSVEEGMNTEAFF	TGCAGCGTTGAAGAGGGCATGAACACTGAAGCTTTCTTT
TRBD1	many	TRBV5-5	TRBJ2-5	CASSTGQGRETQYF	TGTGCCAGCAGCACAGGACAGGGGCGGGAGACCCAGTACTTC
.	.	TRBV7-2	TRBJ1-1	CASSLYAGGVNTEAFF	TGTGCCAGCAGCTTATATGCCGGGGGGGTGAACACTGAAGCTTTCTTT
TRBD2	many	TRBV10-1	TRBJ2-5	CASSVGAGGLETQYF	TGCGCCAGCAGTGTTGGAGCGGGGGGCCTCGAGACCCAGTACTTC
.	many	TRBV6-6	TRBJ2-3	CASSYGAGQYF	TGTGCCAGCAGTTACGGGGCGGGGCAGTATTTT
.	few	TRBV18	TRBJ2-7	CASSPPGPSYEQYF	TGTGCCAGCTCACCCCCGGGACCGAGCTACGAGCAGTACTTC
.	many	TRBV29-1	TRBJ1-2	CSVIGGSYGYTF	TGCAGCGTTATTGGGGGATCCTATGGCTACACCTTC
TRBD2	few	TRBV24-1	TRBJ2-1	CATSDLPGGLNEQFF	TGTGCCACCAGTGATTTGCCGGGGGGGCTAAATGAGCAGTTCTTC
TRBD2	many	TRBV5-5	TRBJ2-5	CASSLGAGGYQETQYF	TGTGCCAGCAGCCTGGGCGCGGGGGGGTACCAAGAGACCCAGTACTTC
.	.	TRBV3-1	TRBJ1-1	CASSLRKMNTEAFF	TGTGCCAGCAGCCTCAGGAAAATGAACACTGAAGCTTTCTTT
TRBD1	few	TRBV28	TRBJ1-2	CASSLWGKGGVAGYGYTF	TGTGCCAGCAGTTTATGGGGTAAAGGGGGCGTCGCCGGCTATGGCTACACCTTC
.	few	TRBV7-2	TRBJ2-2	CASSSRTVGTGELFF	TGTGCCAGCAGCTCGCGGACTGTGGGCACCGGGGAGCTGTTTTTT
.	.	TRBV5-1	TRBJ1-1	CASSPREAGNTEAFF	TGCGCCAGCAGCCCCAGGGAGGCTGGGAACACTGAAGCTTTCTTT
.	few	TRBV5-1	TRBJ2-3	CASSTVDLTDTQYF	TGCGCCAGCAGCACGGTCGATCTCACAGATACGCAGTATTTT
.	.	TRBV5-1	TRBJ1-1	CASSHTGINTEAFF	TGCGCCAGCAGCCATACAGGGATTAACACTGAAGCTTTCTTT
TRBD2	.	TRBV7-2	TRBJ2-3	CASARGGAPDTQYF	TGTGCCAGCGCCCGGGGAGGGGCCCCAGATACGCAGTATTTT
.	.	TRBV18	TRBJ1-6	CASSRSSNSPLHF	TGTGCCAGCTCAAGGAGTAGTAATTCACCCCTCCACTTT
TRBD1	many	TRBV6-6	TRBJ1-5	CASTYGAGGSQPQHF	TGTGCCAGCACCTACGGGGCAGGGGGCAGTCAGCCCCAGCATTTT
.	many	TRBV27	TRBJ2-1	CASSFNWGADNEQFF	TGTGCCAGCAGTTTCAATTGGGGGGCCGACAATGAGCAGTTCTTC
.	.	TRBV19	TRBJ2-5	CASMASGVTLGETQYF	TGTGCCAGTATGGCGTCAGGGGTAACCTTGGGAGAGACCCAGTACTTC